This T cell receptor beta chain comes out of a study of T cell repertoires in cytomegalovirus infection. In the study overall: CMV epitopes, recently identified HLA-C-restricted and well-studied HLA-B-restricted, were used.

Each CDR3 protein gets one entry after TCRdb re-called the reads with MiXCR. The sample shows under 150,000 distinct CDR3 sequences, over 25% of them seen only once. As to this clonotype: Its target is not known.

Per the germline V gene, CDR1 is SGHDT and CDR2 is YYEEEE. V was pared by 0 bases and J by 3 bases, with 6 bases between. CDR3 length: 14 amino acids. The sample in question was CD8+ T cells from cultured PBMCs, obtained from culture after CMV antigen stimulation. This chain connects TRBV5-6 to TRBJ2-2, with D hard to call. The source of this sequence is a human donor in good health (CMV status not recorded). Some clones in this sample may be carry-over from other donors' samples. In DNA, the CDR3 is TGTGCCAGCAGCTTGGGAGGAGACACCGGGGAGCTGTTTTTT. It codes for CASSLGGDTGELFF.